The 24 T cell receptor beta chains below come from one sample, sequenced in a study of Ad26.COV2.S vaccination and SARS-CoV-2 variants. The treatment was: 15 to 20 received Ad26.COV2.S at low or high dose, single or two shots; roughly five received placebo; per-sample allocation not given. Day 63 following the first vaccine or placebo injection was when the samples were taken. Profiling relied on immunoSEQ multiplex PCR, and the TCRdb table lists in-frame clones only, not all of them. The data hold about 350,000 clones, with approximately 86% observed a single time. Specimen: peripheral blood, collected in a trial of Ad26.COV2.S vaccine versus placebo. The receptors shown here come from a person aged 18-65 years who received the Ad26.COV2.S COVID-19 vaccine or a placebo.

The chain is built from TRBV28 and TRBJ2-1; the D gene is possibly TRBD2 (5 bases). V lost 7 bases and J 3 bases, leaving 13 bases between the germline ends. Germline V gene lookup returns CDR1 MDHEN and CDR2 SYDVKM. The CDR3 contains 14 residues. The CDR3, as DNA: TGTGCCAGCACAGAAGGAGGAGGCTACAATGAGCAGTTCTTC. It codes for CASTEGGGYNEQFF.

The chain recombines TRBV4-1 with TRBJ2-7; no clear D. V lost 0 bases and J lost 10, with 13 bases in between. The V gene's germline CDR1 is MGHRA and CDR2 YSYEKL. The CDR3 extends over 13 amino acids. The CDR3 loop is CASSQDIRIEQYF. As DNA, the CDR3 is TGCGCCAGCAGCCAAGATATCAGGATCGAACAGTACTTC.

The gene calls are TRBV30 and TRBJ2-1, with TRBD2 identical over 8 bases. The CDR3 totals 14 residues. The V and J ends lost 0 bases and 7 bases, in that order; junction bases with no gene match: 5. In germline, CDR1 is GTSNPN, CDR2 SVGIG (reference sequence). CDR3 DNA: TGTGCCTGGAGTGTGAGCGGGAGAAGAAATGAGCAGTTCTTC. Translation: CAWSVSGRRNEQFF.

This sequence joins TRBV7-2 and TRBJ2-1; no firm D call. The V and J ends lost 5 bases and 4 bases respectively, with 6 bases between them. Per the germline V gene, CDR1 is SGHTA and CDR2 is FQGNSA. The CDR3 length is 12 residues. CDR3 region: CASSTRYNEQFF. The CDR3 DNA reads TGTGCCAGCAGCACGAGATACAATGAGCAGTTCTTC.

This clone was observed once. J is TRBJ2-1 and V is TRBV5-4; D may be TRBD1 or TRBD2 (5 bases each). V lost 3 bases and J lost 8, with 9 bases in between. Germline V CDR1 and CDR2: SGHNT, YYREEE (reference sequence). The CDR3 has 12 amino acids. The CDR3 reads CASSYRGYEQFF. The CDR3 bases are TGTGCCAGCAGCTACCGGGGCTATGAGCAGTTCTTC.

The chain joins TRBV20-1 to TRBJ2-1; D remains ambiguous. Germline V CDR1 and CDR2: DFQATT, SNEGSKA (reference sequence). The CDR3 totals 11 residues. V was shortened by 4 bases and J by 7 bases, with 8 bases between the two germline ends. The CDR3 nucleotides read TGCAGTGCTACGGCCTTTAATGAGCAGTTCTTC. Amino acids: CSATAFNEQFF.

The chain is built from TRBV10-3 and TRBJ2-1, with D maybe TRBD1 (5 bases). Germline V CDR1 and CDR2: ENHRY, SYGVKD. With 1 base removed from V and 1 base from J, the gap between germline ends came to 8 bases. This CDR3 is 15 amino acids long. In nucleotides, the CDR3 is TGTGCCATCAGTGAGTTTCAGGGTTCCTACAATGAGCAGTTCTTC. Amino acid sequence: CAISEFQGSYNEQFF.

This clone was detected only a few times. V gene TRBV5-8 combines with J gene TRBJ1-5, with D possibly TRBD1 on 6 matching bases. V dropped 4 bases and J dropped 1 base, with 15 bases sitting between them. This CDR3 is 16 amino acids long. Germline CDR1 reads SGHTS; CDR2 reads YDEGEE. CDR3 coding DNA: TGTGCCAGCAGCCCAAACAGGGAAGGGAGCAATCAGCCCCAGCATTTT. Translating gives CASSPNREGSNQPQHF.

The CDR3 sequence: CASSPWASVVKAFF. The DNA of the CDR3 is TGTGCCAGCAGTCCCTGGGCATCCGTCGTGAAAGCTTTCTTT. This sequence joins TRBV6-5 and TRBJ1-1; D call uncertain. V was clipped by 5 bases and J by 9 bases, with 19 bases between them. The CDR3 is made up of 14 amino acids. CDR1 MNHEY and CDR2 SVGAGI come from the germline V gene.

The rearrangement links TRBV7-2 to TRBJ2-2; D may be TRBD1 (7 bases). Between the trimmed V and J ends, which lost 5 bases and 1 base, there was a span of 11 bases. The CDR3 runs 15 residues. Germline values: CDR1 SGHTA, CDR2 FQGNSA. CDR3 DNA sequence: TGTGCCAGCAGCAGGCAGGGGGGGAACACCGGGGAGCTGTTTTTT. The encoded protein is CASSRQGGNTGELFF.

Only one count was recorded for this clone. The chain links TRBV28 to TRBJ2-7, with TRBD1 matching 7 bases. The CDR3 consists of 16 residues. Germline V gene sequence: CDR1 MDHEN, CDR2 SYDVKM. V shed 5 bases and J 3 bases; nucleotides not matched to a gene: 13. CDR3 DNA: TGTGCCAGCAGTATCCCCACCGGGACAGAGAACTACGAGCAGTACTTC. Residues: CASSIPTGTENYEQYF.

This chain joins TRBV3-1 (or the pseudogene TRBV3-2) and TRBJ2-7; TRBD1 matches at 9 bases. The V gene end was trimmed by 4 bases and the J gene end by 2 bases; junction bases not matched to a gene: 6. This CDR3 has 15 amino acids. Germline V gene lookup returns CDR1 LGHDT and CDR2 YNNKEL (reference sequence). The CDR3: CASSLNGQGPYEQYF. The CDR3, as DNA: TGTGCCAGCAGCCTAAACGGACAGGGGCCCTACGAGCAGTACTTC.

The gene calls are TRBV3-1 (or the pseudogene TRBV3-2) and TRBJ1-2, with a weak D call TRBD1 (6 bases). This CDR3 has 18 amino acids. Per germline, CDR1 LGHDT and CDR2 YNNKEL (reference sequence). With 4 bases removed from V and 6 bases from J, the gap between germline ends came to 27 bases. The CDR3 region is CASSPHGATGVKRNGYTF. CDR3 sequence (DNA): TGTGCCAGCAGCCCCCATGGAGCGACAGGCGTAAAGCGGAATGGCTACACCTTC.

The gene calls are TRBV21-1 and TRBJ1-2. TRBV21-1 is annotated as a pseudogene. The CDR3 length is 15 residues. Written as DNA, the CDR3 is TGTGCCAGCAGCAACCACCCCCCCGCAAACTATGGCTACACCTTC. Amino acid sequence: CASSNHPPANYGYTF.

The gene calls are TRBV5-1 and TRBJ2-5; TRBD2 matches at 7 bases. The length of the CDR3 is 15 residues. Germline V lookup: CDR1 SGHRS, CDR2 YFSETQ. V was pared by 4 bases and J by 4 bases, with 10 bases of the junction left unmatched. The CDR3: CASSHQAGKAETQYF. In DNA, the CDR3 is TGCGCCAGCAGCCACCAAGCGGGAAAGGCAGAGACCCAGTACTTC.

The chain links TRBV5-5 to TRBJ1-1; D perhaps matches TRBD1 (5 bases). Germline V gives CDR1 SGHKS, CDR2 YYEKEE (reference sequence). Trimming left V 0 bases short and J 5 bases short, with 8 bases between. The length of the CDR3 is 13 residues. This CDR3 is CASSLARETEAFF. CDR3 DNA: TGTGCCAGCAGCTTGGCCAGGGAGACTGAAGCTTTCTTT.

The chain links TRBV3-1 (or the pseudogene TRBV3-2) to TRBJ1-5; possible D gene TRBD1, 6 bases. Germline V gene sequence: CDR1 LGHDT, CDR2 YNNKEL (reference sequence). The V and J ends lost 1 base and 6 bases respectively, with 13 bases between them. The CDR3 sequence is 15 residues long. The CDR3 DNA sequence: TGTGCCAGCAGCCAAGGTTCAGGGGTGGGTCAGCCCCAGCATTTT. Translation: CASSQGSGVGQPQHF.

The chain couples TRBV24-1 to TRBJ2-7, with D hard to call. The CDR3 runs 14 residues. Per the germline V gene, CDR1 is KGHDR and CDR2 is SFDVKD. Trimming pared 5 bases from V and 3 bases from J, leaving 13 bases between. This CDR3 is CATSAGPHGYEQYF. For the CDR3, the DNA is TGTGCCACCAGTGCAGGCCCTCATGGCTACGAGCAGTACTTC.

The chain is built from TRBV19 and TRBJ2-1; D may be TRBD2 (5 bases). Trimming removed 3 bases from V and 1 base from J, with 16 bases in between. The CDR3 has 17 amino acids. The germline V gene encodes CDR1 LNHDA and CDR2 SQIVND (reference sequence). The CDR3 DNA reads TGTGCCAGTAGTATCGATCCTAGCTCCTGGTCCTACAATGAGCAGTTCTTC. It translates to CASSIDPSSWSYNEQFF. Drawing the rest from reference TRBV19 and TRBJ2-1, the complete variable domain is DGGITQSPKYLFRKEGQNVTLSCEQNLNHDAMYWYRQDPGQGLRLIYYSQIVNDFQKGDIAEGYSVSREKKESFPLTVTSAQKNPTAFYLCASSIDPSSWSYNEQFFGPGTRLTVL.

V usage is TRBV7-2 and J usage is TRBJ2-7; TRBD1 might be the D (7 bases). CDR1 and CDR2 (germline): SGHTA, FQGNSA. V was cut by 4 bases and J by 7 bases, with 17 bases left in between. This CDR3 is 14 amino acids long. The CDR3 sequence is CASSSTGPGEEQYF. Here the CDR3 DNA reads TGTGCCAGCAGCTCGACAGGGCCGGGGGAAGAGCAGTACTTC. The whole variable domain, remainder taken from reference TRBV7-2 and TRBJ2-7, is GAGVSQSPSNKVTEKGKDVELRCDPISGHTALYWYRQSLGQGLEFLIYFQGNSAPDKSGLPSDRFSAERTGGSVSTLTIQRTQQEDSAVYLCASSSTGPGEEQYFGPGTRLTVT.

The V call is TRBV24-1, the J call TRBJ2-5; D is perhaps TRBD1 (6 bases). The CDR3 spans 15 residues. Per germline, CDR1 KGHDR and CDR2 SFDVKD. V was pared by 5 bases and J by 4 bases, with 16 bases between. In DNA, the CDR3 is TGTGCCACCAGTGCCCTCGCAACAGGGCCAGAGACCCAGTACTTC. Its protein product is CATSALATGPETQYF.

This clone was counted once. The gene calls are TRBV12-3 or TRBV12-4 and TRBJ1-2, with a possible D match to TRBD1 (6 bases). The CDR3 contains 13 residues. Trimming shortened V by 1 base and J by 4 bases, and 7 bases separated the two germline ends. DNA for the CDR3: TGTGCCAGCAGTTTAGTAGGGGGCTATGGCTACACCTTC. Its translation is CASSLVGGYGYTF.

V and J are TRBV19 and TRBJ1-2, with D maybe TRBD1 (5 bases). V dropped 4 bases and J dropped 4 bases, with 13 bases sitting between them. The CDR3 is made up of 14 amino acids. Germline values: CDR1 LNHDA, CDR2 SQIVND (reference sequence). CDR3 sequence reads: CASSTPARAYGYTF. The CDR3 DNA sequence: TGTGCCAGTAGTACCCCGGCCAGGGCCTATGGCTACACCTTC.

This chain joins TRBV7-2 and TRBJ2-7; 9 nucleotides match TRBD2. This CDR3 contains 15 residues. J was trimmed by 0 bases and V by 4 bases; bases with no gene match: 4. Germline V lookup: CDR1 SGHTA, CDR2 FQGNSA. In nucleotides, the CDR3 is TGTGCCAGCAGCTCCATTAGCGGGGGCTCCTACGAGCAGTACTTC. This gives the protein CASSSISGGSYEQYF.